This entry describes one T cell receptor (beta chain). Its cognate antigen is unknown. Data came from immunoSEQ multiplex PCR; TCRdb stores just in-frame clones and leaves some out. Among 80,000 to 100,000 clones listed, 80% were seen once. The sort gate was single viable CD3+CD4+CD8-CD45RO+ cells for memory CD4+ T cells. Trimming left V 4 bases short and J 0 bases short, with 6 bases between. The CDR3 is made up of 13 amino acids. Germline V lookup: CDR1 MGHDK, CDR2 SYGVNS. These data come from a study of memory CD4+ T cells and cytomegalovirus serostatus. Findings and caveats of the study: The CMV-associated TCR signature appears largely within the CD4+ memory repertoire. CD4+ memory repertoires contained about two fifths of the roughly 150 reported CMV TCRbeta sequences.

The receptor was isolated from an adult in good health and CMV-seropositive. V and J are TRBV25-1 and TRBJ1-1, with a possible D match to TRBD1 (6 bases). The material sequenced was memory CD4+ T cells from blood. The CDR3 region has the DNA TGTGCCAGCAGTGGGACAGTGAACACTGAAGCTTTCTTT. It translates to CASSGTVNTEAFF.